The 27 T cell receptor beta chains below were found in one sample sequenced in a study of cytomegalovirus exposure and HLA in healthy donors. The method was immunoSEQ multiplex PCR; TCRdb's version includes in-frame clones alone and lacks a portion of them. The data contain roughly 140,000 clones, roughly 86% of them seen just once; the ten biggest clones take up just under 9%. Sequencing was done on a sample of PBMCs. Receptor source: a man in his late teens or twenties in good health and CMV-seropositive.

The genes are TRBV5-5 and TRBJ1-2; D uncertain. Trimming shortened V by 2 bases and J by 2 bases, and 10 bases separated the two germline ends. Germline CDR1 reads SGHKS; CDR2 reads YYEKEE (reference sequence). The CDR3 is 14 amino acids. The CDR3 is CASSLRTGNYGYTF. The CDR3 bases are TGTGCCAGCAGCTTACGGACTGGAAACTATGGCTACACCTTC.

The V call is TRBV10-3, the J call TRBJ2-5; D is uncertain. The CDR3 spans 14 residues. Trimming pared 3 bases from V and 5 bases from J, leaving 13 bases between. The germline V gene encodes CDR1 ENHRY and CDR2 SYGVKD. CDR3 DNA sequence: TGTGCCATCAGTGACCCAGGCCCCCGGGAGACCCAGTACTTC. It specifies CAISDPGPRETQYF.

The genes are TRBV5-1 and TRBJ2-1, with 11 bases fitting TRBD2. After removal of 6 bases from V and 3 bases from J, the junction contained 2 bases not matched to a gene. The CDR3 spans 14 residues. Germline V gene data show CDR1 as SGHRS and CDR2 as YFSETQ. The DNA for the CDR3 is TGCGCCAGCAACCTAGCGGGAGGCTACAATGAGCAGTTCTTC. It is translated as CASNLAGGYNEQFF.

This clone has only one observation. V usage is TRBV9 and J usage is TRBJ1-1; D unresolved. V lost 4 bases, J lost 3 bases, and 7 bases lay in between. There are 12 residues in the CDR3. In germline, CDR1 is SGDLS, CDR2 YYNGEE. The CDR3 nucleotides read TGTGCCAGCAGCTCCGGAGACACTGAAGCTTTCTTT. Protein: CASSSGDTEAFF. The full variable domain, its missing parts supplied by reference TRBV9 and TRBJ1-1, is DSGVTQTPKHLITATGQRVTLRCSPRSGDLSVYWYQQSLDQGLQFLIQYYNGEERAKGNILERFSAQQFPDLHSELNLSSLELGDSALYFCASSSGDTEAFFGQGTRLTVV.

The table lists this clone with a few counts. The chain is built from TRBV20-1 and TRBJ1-2, with unresolved D. CDR1 is DFQATT, CDR2 SNEGSKA, per germline (reference sequence). V was shortened by 2 bases and J by 4 bases, with 5 bases between the two germline ends. The CDR3 is made up of 11 amino acids. The CDR3 nucleotides read TGCAGTGCTAGAAGGAGCTATGGCTACACCTTC. This translates into CSARRSYGYTF.

This chain uses TRBV25-1 with TRBJ2-5; 11 positions match TRBD1. V gave up 4 bases and J gave up 6 bases; unmatched junction bases: 4. Per the germline V gene, CDR1 is MGHDK and CDR2 is SYGVNS. The CDR3 runs to 14 residues. Here the CDR3 DNA reads TGTGCCAGCAGTGGGACAGGGGGCGGACAGACCCAGTACTTC. Translating it yields CASSGTGGGQTQYF.

This clone was picked up a small number of times. V and J are TRBV5-1 and TRBJ1-5; 7 bases fit TRBD1. Germline values: CDR1 SGHRS, CDR2 YFSETQ. CDR3 length: 14 amino acids. V was pared by 3 bases and J by 8 bases, with 8 bases of the junction left unmatched. The chain's CDR3 is CASSSGTELEPQHF. CDR3 coding DNA: TGCGCCAGCAGCTCCGGGACAGAGTTGGAGCCCCAGCATTTT.

The gene calls are TRBV5-6 and TRBJ1-4; D remains unclear. This CDR3 is built from 14 residues. Trimming took 1 base from V and 4 from J, leaving 8 bases between them. Germline CDR1 is SGHDT and CDR2 is YYEEEE. In DNA, the CDR3 is TGTGCCAGCAGCTTGATGTCACTTAATGAAAAACTGTTTTTT. This encodes CASSLMSLNEKLFF.

The V call is TRBV7-9, the J call TRBJ1-2; 7 bases line up with TRBD1. J was trimmed by 5 bases and V by 1 base; bases with no gene match: 16. Germline V gene data show CDR1 as SEHNR and CDR2 as FQNEAQ (reference sequence). The CDR3 is made up of 18 amino acids. CDR3 in amino acids: CASSLDRSGGTALYGYTF. In DNA form, the CDR3 reads TGTGCCAGCAGCTTAGATCGGTCAGGGGGTACGGCACTATATGGCTACACCTTC.

J is TRBJ2-7 and V is TRBV9; 7 bases fit TRBD1. Germline V CDR1 and CDR2: SGDLS, YYNGEE. V trimming: 0 bases; J trimming: 8 bases; junction bases outside the gene matches: 11. The CDR3 is made up of 15 amino acids. The chain's CDR3 is CASSVVGGHYEQQYF. CDR3 coding DNA: TGTGCCAGCAGCGTAGTAGGGGGCCACTACGAGCAGCAGTACTTC. Using reference TRBV9 and TRBJ2-7 for the parts outside the CDR3, the full variable domain is DSGVTQTPKHLITATGQRVTLRCSPRSGDLSVYWYQQSLDQGLQFLIQYYNGEERAKGNILERFSAQQFPDLHSELNLSSLELGDSALYFCASSVVGGHYEQQYFGPGTRLTVT.

The rearrangement links TRBV5-1 to TRBJ1-3; 8 bases match TRBD1. V trimming: 0 bases; J trimming: 7 bases; junction bases outside the gene matches: 9. The CDR3 consists of 16 residues. In germline, CDR1 is SGHRS, CDR2 YFSETQ. CDR3 protein: CASSLGQGIVGNTIYF. CDR3 bases: TGCGCCAGCAGCTTGGGACAGGGGATCGTGGGGAACACCATATATTTT.

The chain is built from TRBV5-4 and TRBJ2-6; D may be TRBD1 (5 bases). Germline CDR1 and CDR2: SGHNT and YYREEE (reference sequence). With 4 bases removed from V and 4 bases from J, the gap between germline ends came to 12 bases. This CDR3 is built from 15 residues. CDR3 nucleotide sequence: TGTGCCAGCAGCGGCAGGGCTCACGGGGCCAACGTCCTGACTTTC. This sequence encodes CASSGRAHGANVLTF.

The chain is built from TRBV5-4 and TRBJ2-1, with TRBD2 matching 8 bases. The CDR3 consists of 16 residues. Per germline, CDR1 SGHNT and CDR2 YYREEE (reference sequence). The V and J ends lost 2 bases and 5 bases, in that order; junction bases with no gene match: 9. CDR3 in amino acids: CASSLGAGLGDNEQFF. For the CDR3, the DNA is TGTGCCAGCAGCTTAGGAGCGGGACTAGGGGACAATGAGCAGTTCTTC.

The chain joins TRBV18 to TRBJ1-1; D is unclear. The CDR3 runs to 13 residues. Germline V CDR1 and CDR2: KGHSH, LQKENI. V was pared by 3 bases and J by 5 bases, with 10 bases between. This CDR3 reads CASSPGLWTEAFF. Here the CDR3 DNA reads TGTGCCAGCTCACCCGGACTTTGGACTGAAGCTTTCTTT.

This clone has a single count. The CDR3 nucleotides read TGTGCCAGCAGTTCCAGCTGGGCGGCCAAAAACATTCAGTACTTC. Its protein is CASSSSWAAKNIQYF. This rearrangement joins TRBV6-5 to TRBJ2-4; the D is unclear. V dropped 4 bases and J dropped 1 base, with 11 bases sitting between them. This CDR3 region has 15 residues. Germline V gives CDR1 MNHEY, CDR2 SVGAGI.

The V call is TRBV18, the J call TRBJ2-1; 11 bases agree with TRBD2. The CDR3 covers 16 residues. CDR1 KGHSH and CDR2 LQKENI come from the germline V gene. Germline trimming cut 0 bases from V and 4 bases from J; bases unmatched to any gene: 2. The CDR3 sequence is CASSPPGTSGYNEQFF. The CDR3 DNA is TGTGCCAGCTCACCACCGGGGACTAGCGGTTACAATGAGCAGTTCTTC.

This clone was seen once. This chain's CDR3 is CAWRIREVGELFF. CDR3 in DNA: TGTGCCTGGAGAATCAGGGAAGTAGGGGAACTGTTTTTT. V and J are TRBV30 and TRBJ1-4, with D possibly matching TRBD1 (5 bases). The CDR3 sequence is 13 residues long. The V and J ends lost 3 bases and 12 bases respectively, with 17 bases between them. Germline CDR1 reads GTSNPN; CDR2 reads SVGIG (reference sequence).

This clone was seen more than once but under ten times. V is TRBV30 and J is TRBJ1-2; D might be TRBD1 (5 bases). The V gene lost 2 bases and the J gene lost 13 bases, with 17 bases spanning the gap. Germline CDR1 and CDR2: GTSNPN and SVGIG (reference sequence). This CDR3 contains 12 residues. CDR3 nucleotide sequence: TGTGCCTGGAGTCGAGATCAGGGTCTTTGCACCTTC. This encodes CAWSRDQGLCTF.

This sequence joins TRBV7-7 and TRBJ2-1; 13 positions agree with TRBD2. The trim removed 2 bases at V and 4 bases at J, leaving 5 bases unmatched. The CDR3 runs 17 residues. Germline V gene lookup returns CDR1 SSHAT and CDR2 FNYEAQ (reference sequence). CDR3 loop: CASSLFPGLAGYNEQFF. The CDR3, as DNA: TGTGCCAGCAGCTTATTCCCGGGACTAGCGGGGTACAATGAGCAGTTCTTC.

This clone was detected once. The chain uses TRBV14 and TRBJ2-7; no clear D. The germline V gene has CDR1 SGHDN and CDR2 FVKESK. CDR3 length: 11 amino acids. V lost 5 bases and J lost 4, with 6 bases in between. The CDR3 protein is CASSSGYEQYF. The DNA for the CDR3 is TGTGCCAGCAGCTCCGGGTACGAGCAGTACTTC. The complete variable domain, with remaining parts taken from reference TRBV14 and TRBJ2-7, reads EAGVTQFPSHSVIEKGQTVTLRCDPISGHDNLYWYRRVMGKEIKFLLHFVKESKQDESGMPNNRFLAERTGGTYSTLKVQPAELEDSGVYFCASSSGYEQYFGPGTRLTVT.

CDR3 residues: CAGSQGRTQYF. The CDR3 DNA sequence: TGTGCCGGCTCCCAGGGGAGGACCCAGTACTTC. V usage is TRBV6-5 and J usage is TRBJ2-5, with D possibly TRBD1 on 6 matching bases. This CDR3 comprises 11 residues. V was shortened by 11 bases and J by 7 bases, with 14 bases between the two germline ends. CDR1 is MNHEY, CDR2 SVGAGI, per germline.

The rearrangement uses TRBV7-2 and TRBJ2-7; the match to TRBD1 covers 7 bases. The CDR3 loop spans 15 amino acids. The germline CDR1 and CDR2 sequences are SGHTA and FQGNSA. J gave up 1 base and V 2 bases, and 5 bases lay outside the gene matches. The DNA of the CDR3 is TGTGCCAGCAGCTTATCCGGGACAGCATCCTACGAGCAGTACTTC. Its translation is CASSLSGTASYEQYF.

The chain is built from TRBV18 and TRBJ2-7; weak D call: TRBD2 (5 bases). The CDR3 length is 15 residues. Germline CDR1 is KGHSH and CDR2 is LQKENI. V lost 3 bases to trimming and J lost 2 bases, with 14 bases between them. This CDR3 reads CASSPGILRTYEQYF. The CDR3 DNA reads as TGTGCCAGCTCACCCGGGATCCTTAGGACCTACGAGCAGTACTTC.

This chain uses TRBV5-4 with TRBJ1-4, with a tentative D call TRBD1 (5 bases). This CDR3 region has 14 residues. The V and J ends lost 2 bases and 6 bases respectively, with 11 bases between them. Germline lookup yields CDR1 SGHNT and CDR2 YYREEE (reference sequence). CDR3 DNA: TGTGCCAGCAGCTTCGGGGGAGACTATGAAAAACTGTTTTTT. This codes for CASSFGGDYEKLFF.

CDR3: CAWSDTDNEQFF. The CDR3 DNA follows: TGTGCCTGGAGTGACACCGACAATGAGCAGTTCTTC. The J gene is TRBJ2-1, the V gene TRBV30, with D unclear. Deletions cut 1 base from V and 5 bases from J, with 6 bases between. The length of the CDR3 is 12 residues. Germline CDR1 GTSNPN, CDR2 SVGIG (reference sequence). The full variable domain, in which reference TRBV30 and TRBJ2-1 provide the parts outside the CDR3, is SQTIHQWPATLVQPVGSPLSLECTVEGTSNPNLYWYRQAAGRGLQLLFYSVGIGQISSEVPQNLSASRPQDRQFILSSKKLLLSDSGFYLCAWSDTDNEQFFGPGTRLTVL.

The chain carries TRBV5-6 and TRBJ2-3; 7 positions match TRBD2. Germline V gene data show CDR1 as SGHDT and CDR2 as YYEEEE. The V segment lost 4 bases and the J segment 0 bases; nucleotides outside the gene matches: 11. The CDR3 runs 17 residues. CDR3 amino acids: CASSVYRGRASTDTQYF. Here the CDR3 DNA reads TGTGCCAGCAGCGTTTATCGCGGGAGAGCTAGCACAGATACGCAGTATTTT.

V and J are TRBV9 and TRBJ2-4; D not certain. Per germline, CDR1 SGDLS and CDR2 YYNGEE. There are 14 residues in the CDR3. Trimming cost V 0 bases and J 5 bases, with 9 bases left between them. The CDR3 DNA is TGTGCCAGCAGCGTAGCGGGTTCCCAAAACATTCAGTACTTC. Translated, it gives CASSVAGSQNIQYF.